The source of this T cell receptor (beta chain) is a study of blood T cell repertoires in COVID-19. The overall study: The cDNA or gDNA used as material had been derived from T cells, B-cell-depleted T cells, or PBMCs.

V was pared by 4 bases and J by 0 bases, with 6 bases between. The CDR3 contains 13 residues. CDR1 and CDR2 from the germline V gene are SNHLY and FYNNEI. The data were produced by immunoSEQ multiplex PCR, yet TCRdb's version contains in-frame clones alone and is incomplete. Among tens of thousands of clones, around 88% were seen once, and the ten largest hold around 8.1%. Material: peripheral blood. The source is a woman between 65 and 79 years old with acute or convalescent COVID-19. The rearrangement joins TRBV2 to TRBJ2-5, with D uncertain. The CDR3 coding sequence is TGTGCCAGCAGTGTGGGCAACCAAGAGACCCAGTACTTC. This translates into CASSVGNQETQYF.